This T cell receptor beta chain stems from a study of shared clonotypes between healthy human individuals. The method was immunoSEQ multiplex PCR; TCRdb's version includes in-frame clones alone and lacks a portion of them. Of about 490,000 clones in the sample, roughly 80% were seen once. This CDR3 region has 16 residues. Germline V lookup: CDR1 SEHNR, CDR2 FQNEAQ (reference sequence). The V gene end was trimmed by 5 bases and the J gene end by 6 bases; junction bases not matched to a gene: 13. The sequence derives from a woman aged 40-49 years in good health. Some clones in this sample may be carry-over from other donors' samples. The chain recombines TRBV7-9 with TRBJ1-2, with 9 bases identical to TRBD1. The source material was PBMCs. CDR3 in DNA: TGTGCCAGCAGCGTCGCCCTAGGGGACAGGGTCCATGGCTACACCTTC. Its translation: CASSVALGDRVHGYTF.